The 12 T cell receptor beta chains given below trace back to one sample, sequenced in a study of blood T cell repertoires in COVID-19. Some clones are missing from TCRdb's copy, which holds only in-frame ones; the method was immunoSEQ multiplex PCR. The sample yields 75,000 to 90,000 clones, about four fifths seen once. The specimen was peripheral blood. The receptor set was obtained from a woman aged 35 to 49 with active or convalescent COVID-19.

The DNA of the CDR3 is TGTGCCAGCAGTGACTCCAGGAATGAGCAGTTCTTC. Encoded protein: CASSDSRNEQFF. This chain uses TRBV6-4 with TRBJ2-1; no firm D call. Trimming took 0 bases from V and 7 from J, leaving 4 bases between them. The germline CDR1 and CDR2 sequences are MRHNA and SNTAGT. The CDR3 consists of 12 residues.

This clone was seen at least ten times. This chain uses TRBV25-1 with TRBJ2-1; weak D call: TRBD2 (5 bases). Germline assignment: CDR1 MGHDK and CDR2 SYGVNS. The V end was cut by 4 bases, the J end by 12 bases, with 19 bases between. The CDR3 is 14 residues long. Written as DNA, the CDR3 is TGTGCCAGCAGTGGAGGGTTTCGTCTACAAAGGCAGTTCTTC. Translation: CASSGGFRLQRQFF.

The V gene is TRBV18, the J gene TRBJ1-1; 8 bases map to TRBD1. V shed 9 bases and J 5 bases; nucleotides not matched to a gene: 14. CDR1 KGHSH and CDR2 LQKENI come from the germline V gene. The CDR3 runs to 15 residues. The CDR3 protein is CARSSIDRGRTEAFF. CDR3 nucleotides: TGTGCCAGATCTTCAATCGACAGGGGTAGGACTGAAGCTTTCTTT.

This chain uses TRBV6-5 with TRBJ1-2; 10 nucleotides agree with TRBD1. The V and J ends lost 2 bases and 7 bases, in that order; junction bases with no gene match: 10. CDR3 length equals 16 residues. Germline V gene lookup returns CDR1 MNHEY and CDR2 SVGAGI. CDR3 nucleotide sequence: TGTGCCAGCAGTTACGGAGCGACAGGGGGCCTATTTGGCTACACCTTC. This translates into CASSYGATGGLFGYTF.

This rearrangement joins TRBV10-3 to TRBJ2-7, with TRBD1 matching over 11 bases. This CDR3 is built from 16 residues. Germline V lookup: CDR1 ENHRY, CDR2 SYGVKD. V dropped 3 bases and J dropped 3; count of bases not matched to a gene: 7. The DNA for the CDR3 is TGTGCCATCAGTGACTTTCGGACAGGGGGCATCTACGAGCAGTACTTC. It codes for CAISDFRTGGIYEQYF.

CDR3 coding DNA: TGTGCCATCAGTGTGGTAACAGGAGATACGCAGTATTTT. It codes for CAISVVTGDTQYF. V usage is TRBV10-3 and J usage is TRBJ2-3; weak D call: TRBD1 (5 bases). The CDR3 has 13 amino acids. The germline V gene encodes CDR1 ENHRY and CDR2 SYGVKD. V was shortened by 4 bases and J by 5 bases, with 10 bases between the two germline ends.

The rearrangement links TRBV7-9 to TRBJ1-2; D gene uncertain. This CDR3 spans 14 amino acids. V lost 1 base to trimming and J lost 4 bases, with 10 bases between them. Germline loops: CDR1 SEHNR, CDR2 FQNEAQ (reference sequence). CDR3 residues: CASSLGHSLYGYTF. DNA for the CDR3: TGTGCCAGCAGCTTAGGTCACAGCCTCTATGGCTACACCTTC.

The chain combines TRBV2 with TRBJ1-4; D is uncertain. Germline CDR1 SNHLY, CDR2 FYNNEI. This CDR3 comprises 14 residues. Deletions cut 3 bases from V and 4 bases from J, with 9 bases between. The CDR3 loop reads CASSERLRNEKLFF. The CDR3 DNA reads as TGTGCCAGCAGTGAGAGACTGCGTAATGAAAAACTGTTTTTT.

V is TRBV7-8 and J is TRBJ1-1; 9 bases fit TRBD1. The CDR3 runs to 15 residues. With V trimmed by 2 bases and J by 0 bases, 1 base remained unmatched. Germline V CDR1 and CDR2: SGHVS, FQNEAQ. This CDR3 is CASSLRTGVNTEAFF. CDR3 DNA: TGTGCCAGCAGCTTAAGGACAGGGGTGAACACTGAAGCTTTCTTT.

The chain uses TRBV5-6 and TRBJ1-1; 7 nucleotides line up with TRBD1. The CDR3 covers 15 residues. After removal of 3 bases from V and 3 bases from J, the junction contained 8 bases not matched to a gene. Germline CDR1 is SGHDT and CDR2 is YYEEEE. The CDR3 sequence is CASSSRTGGYTEAFF. CDR3 DNA sequence: TGTGCCAGCAGCTCTAGGACAGGTGGGTACACTGAAGCTTTCTTT.

The V gene is TRBV5-6, the J gene TRBJ2-2, with TRBD1 identical over 12 bases. CDR1 SGHDT and CDR2 YYEEEE come from the germline V gene. Germline trimming cut 4 bases from V and 1 base from J; bases unmatched to any gene: 2. The CDR3 runs to 16 residues. CDR3 sequence: CASSRDRGLNTGELFF. In DNA form, the CDR3 reads TGTGCCAGCAGCAGGGACAGGGGGCTGAACACCGGGGAGCTGTTTTTT.

This clone was seen only a few times. The chain joins TRBV7-6 to TRBJ2-2; TRBD2 aligns across 8 bases. The CDR3 extends over 16 amino acids. Trimming cost V 2 bases and J 4 bases; bases outside gene matches: 6. Germline loops: CDR1 SGHVS, CDR2 FNYEAQ. CDR3 DNA: TGTGCCAGCAGCTTATACGGGAGGGCCCCCACCGGGGAGCTGTTTTTT. Amino acids: CASSLYGRAPTGELFF.